This T cell receptor beta chain was sequenced for a study of T cells in Graves' hyperthyroidism and ophthalmopathy. This clonotype was found a few times. This CDR3 has 12 amino acids. Germline CDR1 reads ENHRY; CDR2 reads SYGVKD. V was trimmed by 6 bases and J by 8 bases, leaving 13 bases between them. From RNA transcripts, TCR beta CDR3 regions were amplified. When the TCR CDR3 underwent first-round RT-PCR, the HTBI primer set was used. TCRdb re-derived calls from the multiplex PCR reads in MiXCR, one entry per CDR3 protein. The sample has hundreds of thousands of distinct CDR3 sequences, roughly 15% seen once.

The chain couples TRBV10-3 to TRBJ1-2; D is unclear. The sequenced sample was blood. The receptor's source is a young woman with Graves' hyperthyroidism. The CDR3 loop reads CAIRGPVDGYTF. CDR3 DNA sequence: TGTGCCATCAGGGGCCCAGTGGACGGCTACACCTTC.